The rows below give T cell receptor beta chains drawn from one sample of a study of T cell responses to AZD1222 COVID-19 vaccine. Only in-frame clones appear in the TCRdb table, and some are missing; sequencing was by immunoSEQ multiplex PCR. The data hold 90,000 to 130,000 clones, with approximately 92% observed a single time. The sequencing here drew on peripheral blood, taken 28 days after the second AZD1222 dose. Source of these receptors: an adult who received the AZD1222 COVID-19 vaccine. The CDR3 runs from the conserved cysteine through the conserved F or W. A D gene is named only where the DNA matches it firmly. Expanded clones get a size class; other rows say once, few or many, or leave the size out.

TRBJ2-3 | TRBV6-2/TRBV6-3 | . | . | CASSFVSGTSDTQYF | TGTGCCAGCAGTTTCGTCTCCGGGACTTCAGATACGCAGTATTTT
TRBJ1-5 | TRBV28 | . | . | CASSLGGQPQHF | TGTGCCAGCAGTCTAGGGGGGCAGCCCCAGCATTTT
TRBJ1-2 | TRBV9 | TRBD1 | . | CASSVEGTGKYGYTF | TGTGCCAGCAGCGTAGAAGGGACAGGGAAATATGGCTACACCTTC
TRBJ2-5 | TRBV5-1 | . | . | CASSFEGDWRNQETQYF | TGCGCCAGCAGCTTCGAGGGGGATTGGCGGAACCAAGAGACCCAGTACTTC
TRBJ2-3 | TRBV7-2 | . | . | CASSWGDTQYF | TGTGCCAGCAGCTGGGGTGATACGCAGTATTTT
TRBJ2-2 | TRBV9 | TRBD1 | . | CASSEQGAPGELFF | TGTGCCAGCAGCGAACAGGGGGCCCCCGGGGAGCTGTTTTTT
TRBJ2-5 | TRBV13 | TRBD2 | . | CASSSPSGGRETQYF | TGTGCCAGCAGCTCCCCAAGCGGGGGGCGTGAGACCCAGTACTTC
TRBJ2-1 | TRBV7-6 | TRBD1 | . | CASSSAGTGLNEQFF | TGTGCCAGCAGCTCGGCCGGGACAGGCCTGAATGAGCAGTTCTTC
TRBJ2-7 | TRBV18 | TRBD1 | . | CASSPRTGTGRSSYEQYF | TGTGCCAGCTCACCACGAACCGGGACAGGAAGAAGCTCCTACGAGCAGTACTTC
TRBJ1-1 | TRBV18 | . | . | CASSPGAGVMNTEAFF | TGTGCCAGCTCACCAGGGGCAGGGGTCATGAACACTGAAGCTTTCTTT
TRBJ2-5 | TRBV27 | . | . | CASRAYAGNQETQYF | TGTGCCAGCAGGGCATACGCAGGGAACCAAGAGACCCAGTACTTC
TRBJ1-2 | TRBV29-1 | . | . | CSVELRGGGVDGYTF | TGCAGCGTTGAACTTAGGGGGGGCGGAGTTGATGGCTACACCTTC
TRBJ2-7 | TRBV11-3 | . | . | CASSSGYEQYF | TGTGCCAGCAGCTCCGGTTACGAGCAGTACTTC
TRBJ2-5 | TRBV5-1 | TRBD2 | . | CASSLVGTSDQETQYF | TGCGCCAGCAGCTTGGTTGGGACTAGCGACCAAGAGACCCAGTACTTC
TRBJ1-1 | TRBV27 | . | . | CASSSFQGRRTEAFF | TGTGCCAGCAGTTCGTTCCAGGGGAGGCGGACTGAAGCTTTCTTT
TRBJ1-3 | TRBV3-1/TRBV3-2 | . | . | CASSQAGIGGNTIYF | TGTGCCAGCAGCCAAGCCGGGATCGGTGGAAACACCATATATTTT
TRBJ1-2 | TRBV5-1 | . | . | CASSLGGGYGYTF | TGCGCCAGCAGCTTGGGAGGGGGCTATGGCTACACCTTC
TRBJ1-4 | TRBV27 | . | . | CASSLAARATNEKLFF | TGTGCCAGCAGTTTAGCAGCCCGCGCAACTAATGAAAAACTGTTTTTT
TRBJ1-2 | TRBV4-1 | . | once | CASSQQTVLNYGYTF | TGCGCCAGCAGCCAACAGACAGTTTTAAACTATGGCTACACCTTC
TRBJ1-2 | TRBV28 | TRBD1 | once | CASSRDRNYGYTF | TGTGCCAGCAGCAGGGACAGGAATTATGGCTACACCTTC
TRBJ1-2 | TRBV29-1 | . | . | CSVETPGRPGGYTF | TGCAGCGTTGAAACCCCTGGTAGGCCCGGTGGCTACACCTTC